Each of the 4 T cell receptor beta chains below was sequenced from the same sample in a study of tumor and adjacent non-tumor tissue in lung cancer. No cell sorting was done before RNA was extracted from the tissue. The library came from three nested PCR rounds adapted from ARM-PCR protocols. TCRdb reprocessed the multiplex PCR reads via MiXCR and lists one record per CDR3 protein. The sample carries 70,000 or so distinct CDR3 sequences, 50% to 60% recorded once. Sequencing was carried out using lung tumor tissue. The receptors shown here come from a man aged 50-60 years with non-small cell lung cancer.

Details on this clonotype: Compared with germline, one end of the junction differs, possibly owing to a read error. The chain links TRBV11-2 to TRBJ2-3, with D possibly TRBD2 on 6 matching bases. The CDR3 runs to 15 residues. In germline, CDR1 is SGHAT, CDR2 FQNNGV. The CDR3 loop is CASSLDERARDMQYF. As DNA, the CDR3 is TGTGCCAGCAGCTTAGACGAGCGGGCTCGAGATATGCAGTATTTT.

This clonotype was detected only once. This rearrangement joins TRBV24-1 to TRBJ2-1; the match to TRBD2 covers 10 bases. Germline CDR1 and CDR2: KGHDR and SFDVKD. The ends lost 7 bases at V and 9 bases at J; junction bases unmatched: 8. This CDR3 region has 14 residues. The CDR3 nucleotides are TGTGCCACCAGCGGACTAGCGGATGAAGCTGAGCAGTTCTTC. It codes for CATSGLADEAEQFF.

This clonotype was recorded at least ten times. The CDR3 sequence: CASSATLGDSPLHF. The CDR3 bases are TGTGCCAGCAGCGCTACTCTGGGGGATTCACCCCTCCACTTT. The chain carries TRBV6-5 and TRBJ1-6; tentative D call: TRBD1 (5 bases). Germline loops: CDR1 MNHEY, CDR2 SVGAGI. This CDR3 spans 14 amino acids. V lost 6 bases to trimming and J lost 8 bases, with 14 bases between them.

CDR3 bases: TGTGCCAGCAGTCCCCGGCGGGGGGAAGAGACCCAGTACTTC. This gives the protein CASSPRRGEETQYF. J is TRBJ2-5 and V is TRBV28, with 8 nucleotides matching TRBD2. The germline V gene has CDR1 MDHEN and CDR2 SYDVKM. The V and J ends lost 5 bases and 3 bases, in that order; junction bases with no gene match: 5. The CDR3 sequence is 14 residues long.